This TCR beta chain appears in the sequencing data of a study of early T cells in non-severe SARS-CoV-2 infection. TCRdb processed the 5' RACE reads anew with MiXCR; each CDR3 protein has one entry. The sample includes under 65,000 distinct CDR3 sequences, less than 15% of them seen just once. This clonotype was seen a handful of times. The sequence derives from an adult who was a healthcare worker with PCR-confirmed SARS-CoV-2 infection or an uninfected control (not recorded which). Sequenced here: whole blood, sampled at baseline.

CDR3 protein: CASSPQGGRRKTQYF. The CDR3 bases are TGTGCCAGCAGCCCACAGGGGGGGCGAAGGAAGACCCAGTACTTC. V usage is TRBV12-3 or TRBV12-4 and J usage is TRBJ2-5; tentative D call: TRBD1 (8 bases). V gave up 6 bases and J gave up 6 bases, with 20 bases separating them. The CDR3 has 15 amino acids.